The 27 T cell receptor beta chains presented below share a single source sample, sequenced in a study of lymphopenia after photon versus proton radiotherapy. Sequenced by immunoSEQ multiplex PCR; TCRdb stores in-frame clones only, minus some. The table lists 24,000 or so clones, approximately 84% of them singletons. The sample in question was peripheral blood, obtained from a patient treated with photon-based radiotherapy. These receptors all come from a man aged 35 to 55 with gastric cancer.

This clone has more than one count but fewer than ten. The CDR3, as DNA: TGTGCCAGCAGTGATACGACAGGGTCATATGAAAAACTGTTTTTT. Protein: CASSDTTGSYEKLFF. This rearrangement joins TRBV6-1 to TRBJ1-4, with 7 bases identical to TRBD1. Germline V gene data show CDR1 as MNHNS and CDR2 as SASEGT. V gave up 3 bases and J gave up 6 bases; unmatched junction bases: 7. CDR3 length: 15 amino acids.

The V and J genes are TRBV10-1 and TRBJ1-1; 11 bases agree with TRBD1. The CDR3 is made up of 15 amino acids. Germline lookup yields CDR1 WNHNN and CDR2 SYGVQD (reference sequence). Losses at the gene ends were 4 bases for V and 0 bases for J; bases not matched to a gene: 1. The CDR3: CASSGTGGMNTEAFF. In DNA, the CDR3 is TGCGCCAGCAGTGGGACAGGGGGCATGAACACTGAAGCTTTCTTT.

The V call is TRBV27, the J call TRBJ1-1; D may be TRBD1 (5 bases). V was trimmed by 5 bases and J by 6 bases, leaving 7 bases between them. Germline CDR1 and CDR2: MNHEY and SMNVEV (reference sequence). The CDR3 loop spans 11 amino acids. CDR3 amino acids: CASSRGAEAFF. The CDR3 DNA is TGTGCCAGCAGTCGGGGGGCTGAAGCTTTCTTT.

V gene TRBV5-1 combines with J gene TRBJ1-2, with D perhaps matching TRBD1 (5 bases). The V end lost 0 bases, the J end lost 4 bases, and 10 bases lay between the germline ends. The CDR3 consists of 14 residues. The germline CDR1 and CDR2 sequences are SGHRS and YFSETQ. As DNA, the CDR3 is TGCGCCAGCAGCTTGGAAGTCAGGGCCTATGGCTACACCTTC. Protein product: CASSLEVRAYGYTF.

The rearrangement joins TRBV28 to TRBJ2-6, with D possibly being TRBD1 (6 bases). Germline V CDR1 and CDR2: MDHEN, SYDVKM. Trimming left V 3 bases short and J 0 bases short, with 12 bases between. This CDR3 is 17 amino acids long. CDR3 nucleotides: TGTGCCAGCAGTTTGCTGACAGGAAACTCTGGGGCCAACGTCCTGACTTTC. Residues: CASSLLTGNSGANVLTF.

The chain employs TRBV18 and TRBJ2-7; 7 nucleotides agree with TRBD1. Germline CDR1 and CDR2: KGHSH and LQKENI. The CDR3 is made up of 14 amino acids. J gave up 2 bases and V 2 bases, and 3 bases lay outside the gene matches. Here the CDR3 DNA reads TGTGCCAGCTCACCAATGGGACAGCCCTACGAGCAGTACTTC. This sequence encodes CASSPMGQPYEQYF.

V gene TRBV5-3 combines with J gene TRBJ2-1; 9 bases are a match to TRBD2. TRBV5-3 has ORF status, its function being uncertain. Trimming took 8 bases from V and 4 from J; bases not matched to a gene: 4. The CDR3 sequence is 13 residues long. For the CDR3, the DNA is TGTGCCAGTAGCGGGGGCCGATACAATGAGCAGTTCTTC. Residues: CASSGGRYNEQFF.

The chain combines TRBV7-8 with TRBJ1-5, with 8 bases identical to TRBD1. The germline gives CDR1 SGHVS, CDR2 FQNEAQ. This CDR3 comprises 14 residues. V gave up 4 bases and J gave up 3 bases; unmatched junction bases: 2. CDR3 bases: TGTGCCAGCAGCTCGGACAGGGTCAATCAGCCCCAGCATTTT. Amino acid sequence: CASSSDRVNQPQHF.

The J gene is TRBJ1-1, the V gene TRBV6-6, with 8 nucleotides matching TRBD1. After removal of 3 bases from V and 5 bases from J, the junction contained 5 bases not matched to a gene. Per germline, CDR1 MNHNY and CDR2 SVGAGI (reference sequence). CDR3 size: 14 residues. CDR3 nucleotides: TGTGCCAGCAGTTATGGACAGGGAGGTACTGAAGCTTTCTTT. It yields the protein CASSYGQGGTEAFF.

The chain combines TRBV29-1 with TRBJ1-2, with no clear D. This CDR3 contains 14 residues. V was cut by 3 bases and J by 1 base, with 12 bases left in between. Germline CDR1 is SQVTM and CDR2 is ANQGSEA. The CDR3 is CSVENGFDNYGYTF. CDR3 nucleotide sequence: TGCAGCGTTGAGAATGGATTCGATAACTATGGCTACACCTTC.

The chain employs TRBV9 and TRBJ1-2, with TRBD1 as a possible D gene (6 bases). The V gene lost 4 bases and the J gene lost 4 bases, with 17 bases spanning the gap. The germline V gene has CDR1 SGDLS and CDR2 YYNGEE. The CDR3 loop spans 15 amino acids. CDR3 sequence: CASSSGQRRVYGYTF. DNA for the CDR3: TGTGCCAGCAGCTCCGGACAGAGGAGGGTCTATGGCTACACCTTC.

The CDR3 nucleotides read TGTGCTAGTGGGAGGACAGGGGGTAATTCACCCCTCCACTTT. Its translation: CASGRTGGNSPLHF. This rearrangement joins TRBV12-5 to TRBJ1-6; 10 bases agree with TRBD1. CDR1 and CDR2 from the germline V gene are LGHNT and FRNRAP. CDR3 length: 14 amino acids. J was trimmed by 6 bases and V by 6 bases; bases with no gene match: 2.

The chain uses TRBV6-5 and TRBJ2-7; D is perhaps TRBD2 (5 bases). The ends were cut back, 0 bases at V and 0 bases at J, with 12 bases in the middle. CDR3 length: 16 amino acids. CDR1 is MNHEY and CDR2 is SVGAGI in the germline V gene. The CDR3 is CASSYSQSGNSYEQYF. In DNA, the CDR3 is TGTGCCAGCAGTTACTCTCAGTCGGGGAACTCCTACGAGCAGTACTTC.

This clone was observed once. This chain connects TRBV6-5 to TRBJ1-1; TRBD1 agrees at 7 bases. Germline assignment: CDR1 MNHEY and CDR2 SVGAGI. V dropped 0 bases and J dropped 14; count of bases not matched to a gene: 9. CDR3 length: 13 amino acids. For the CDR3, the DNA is TGTGCCAGCAGTTACTCAACAGGGGCCCACCCGTTCTTT. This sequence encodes CASSYSTGAHPFF.

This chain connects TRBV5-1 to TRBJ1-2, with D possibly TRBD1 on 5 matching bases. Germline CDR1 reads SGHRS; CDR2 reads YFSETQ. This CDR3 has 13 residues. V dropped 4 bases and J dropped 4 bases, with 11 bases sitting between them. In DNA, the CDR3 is TGCGCCAGCAGCGTGGGGGGTGGCTATGGCTACACCTTC. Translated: CASSVGGGYGYTF.

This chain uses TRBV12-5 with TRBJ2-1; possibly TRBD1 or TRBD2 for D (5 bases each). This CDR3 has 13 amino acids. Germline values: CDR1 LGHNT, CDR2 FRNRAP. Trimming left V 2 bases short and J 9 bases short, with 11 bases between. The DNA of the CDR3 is TGTGCTAGTGGTTTGACCGGGGACGGTGAGCAGTTCTTC. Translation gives CASGLTGDGEQFF.

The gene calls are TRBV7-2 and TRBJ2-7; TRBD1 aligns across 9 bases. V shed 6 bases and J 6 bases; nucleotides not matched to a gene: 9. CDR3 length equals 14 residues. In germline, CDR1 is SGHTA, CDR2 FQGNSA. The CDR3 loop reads CASRSGTGTVEQYF. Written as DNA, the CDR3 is TGTGCCAGCAGGTCCGGGACAGGGACGGTCGAGCAGTACTTC.

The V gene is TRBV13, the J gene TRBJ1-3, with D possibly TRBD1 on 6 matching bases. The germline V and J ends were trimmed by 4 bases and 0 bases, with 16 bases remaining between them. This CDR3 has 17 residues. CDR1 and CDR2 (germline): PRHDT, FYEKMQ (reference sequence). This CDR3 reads CASSYQTGASSGNTIYF. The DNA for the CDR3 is TGTGCCAGCAGCTATCAGACAGGTGCAAGCTCTGGAAACACCATATATTTT.

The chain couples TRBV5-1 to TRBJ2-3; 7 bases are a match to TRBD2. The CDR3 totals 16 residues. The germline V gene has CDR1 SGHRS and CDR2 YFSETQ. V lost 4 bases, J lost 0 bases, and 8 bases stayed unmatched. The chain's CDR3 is CASSRESGVSTDTQYF. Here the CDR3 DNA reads TGCGCCAGCAGCCGGGAAAGCGGGGTGAGCACAGATACGCAGTATTTT.

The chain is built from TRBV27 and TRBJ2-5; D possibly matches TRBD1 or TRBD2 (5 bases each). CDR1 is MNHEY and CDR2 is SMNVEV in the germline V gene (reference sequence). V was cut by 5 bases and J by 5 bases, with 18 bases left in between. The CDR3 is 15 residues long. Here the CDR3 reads CASSQGTGGVETQYF. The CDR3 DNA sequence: TGTGCCAGCAGTCAAGGGACGGGCGGAGTGGAGACCCAGTACTTC.

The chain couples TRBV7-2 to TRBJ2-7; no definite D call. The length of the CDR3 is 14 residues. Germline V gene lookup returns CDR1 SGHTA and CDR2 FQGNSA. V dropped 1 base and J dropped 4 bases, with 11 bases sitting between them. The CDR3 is CASSLGGPEYEQYF. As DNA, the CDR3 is TGTGCCAGCAGCTTAGGGGGTCCTGAGTACGAGCAGTACTTC.

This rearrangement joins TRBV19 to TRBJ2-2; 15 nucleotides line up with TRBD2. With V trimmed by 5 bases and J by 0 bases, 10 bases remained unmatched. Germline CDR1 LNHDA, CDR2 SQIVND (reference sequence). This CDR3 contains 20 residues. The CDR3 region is CASSSLGLAGGLANTGELFF. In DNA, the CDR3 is TGTGCCAGTAGTTCTCTGGGACTAGCGGGGGGTCTCGCGAACACCGGGGAGCTGTTTTTT.

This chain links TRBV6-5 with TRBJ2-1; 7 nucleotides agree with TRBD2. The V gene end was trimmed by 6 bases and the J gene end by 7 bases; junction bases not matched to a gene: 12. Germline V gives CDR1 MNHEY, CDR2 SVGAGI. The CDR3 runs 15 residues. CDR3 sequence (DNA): TGTGCCAGCAGGGAGCGGGGCGGATTGGGTAATGAGCAGTTCTTC. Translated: CASRERGGLGNEQFF.

The CDR3 DNA sequence: TGTGCCAGCAGCTTAGCCTCAATGAGCACTGAAGCTTTCTTT. Amino acid sequence: CASSLASMSTEAFF. The rearrangement uses TRBV7-2 and TRBJ1-1; D is unresolved. This CDR3 is built from 14 residues. V was pared by 0 bases and J by 4 bases, with 9 bases between. CDR1 is SGHTA, CDR2 FQGNSA, per germline.

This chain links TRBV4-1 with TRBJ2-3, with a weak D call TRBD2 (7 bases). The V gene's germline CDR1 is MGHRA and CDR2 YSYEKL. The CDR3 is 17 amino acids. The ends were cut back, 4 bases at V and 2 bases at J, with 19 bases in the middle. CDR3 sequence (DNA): TGCGCCAGCAGCCCCGAAGTGGGGGGGGCTTTCACAGATACGCAGTATTTT. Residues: CASSPEVGGAFTDTQYF.

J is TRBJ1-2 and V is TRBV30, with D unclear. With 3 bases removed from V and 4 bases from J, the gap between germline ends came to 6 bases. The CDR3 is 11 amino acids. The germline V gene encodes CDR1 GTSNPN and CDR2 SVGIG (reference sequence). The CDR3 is CAWSHSYGYTF. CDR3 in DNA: TGTGCCTGGAGCCATTCCTATGGCTACACCTTC.

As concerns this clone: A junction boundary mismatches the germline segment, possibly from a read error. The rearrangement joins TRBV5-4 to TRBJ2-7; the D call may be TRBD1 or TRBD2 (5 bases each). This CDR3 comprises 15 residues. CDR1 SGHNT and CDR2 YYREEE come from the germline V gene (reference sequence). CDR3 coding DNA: TGTGCCAGCAGCTTGGGAGGGGATCCCCTTTACGAGCAGAACTTC. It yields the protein CASSLGGDPLYEQNF.